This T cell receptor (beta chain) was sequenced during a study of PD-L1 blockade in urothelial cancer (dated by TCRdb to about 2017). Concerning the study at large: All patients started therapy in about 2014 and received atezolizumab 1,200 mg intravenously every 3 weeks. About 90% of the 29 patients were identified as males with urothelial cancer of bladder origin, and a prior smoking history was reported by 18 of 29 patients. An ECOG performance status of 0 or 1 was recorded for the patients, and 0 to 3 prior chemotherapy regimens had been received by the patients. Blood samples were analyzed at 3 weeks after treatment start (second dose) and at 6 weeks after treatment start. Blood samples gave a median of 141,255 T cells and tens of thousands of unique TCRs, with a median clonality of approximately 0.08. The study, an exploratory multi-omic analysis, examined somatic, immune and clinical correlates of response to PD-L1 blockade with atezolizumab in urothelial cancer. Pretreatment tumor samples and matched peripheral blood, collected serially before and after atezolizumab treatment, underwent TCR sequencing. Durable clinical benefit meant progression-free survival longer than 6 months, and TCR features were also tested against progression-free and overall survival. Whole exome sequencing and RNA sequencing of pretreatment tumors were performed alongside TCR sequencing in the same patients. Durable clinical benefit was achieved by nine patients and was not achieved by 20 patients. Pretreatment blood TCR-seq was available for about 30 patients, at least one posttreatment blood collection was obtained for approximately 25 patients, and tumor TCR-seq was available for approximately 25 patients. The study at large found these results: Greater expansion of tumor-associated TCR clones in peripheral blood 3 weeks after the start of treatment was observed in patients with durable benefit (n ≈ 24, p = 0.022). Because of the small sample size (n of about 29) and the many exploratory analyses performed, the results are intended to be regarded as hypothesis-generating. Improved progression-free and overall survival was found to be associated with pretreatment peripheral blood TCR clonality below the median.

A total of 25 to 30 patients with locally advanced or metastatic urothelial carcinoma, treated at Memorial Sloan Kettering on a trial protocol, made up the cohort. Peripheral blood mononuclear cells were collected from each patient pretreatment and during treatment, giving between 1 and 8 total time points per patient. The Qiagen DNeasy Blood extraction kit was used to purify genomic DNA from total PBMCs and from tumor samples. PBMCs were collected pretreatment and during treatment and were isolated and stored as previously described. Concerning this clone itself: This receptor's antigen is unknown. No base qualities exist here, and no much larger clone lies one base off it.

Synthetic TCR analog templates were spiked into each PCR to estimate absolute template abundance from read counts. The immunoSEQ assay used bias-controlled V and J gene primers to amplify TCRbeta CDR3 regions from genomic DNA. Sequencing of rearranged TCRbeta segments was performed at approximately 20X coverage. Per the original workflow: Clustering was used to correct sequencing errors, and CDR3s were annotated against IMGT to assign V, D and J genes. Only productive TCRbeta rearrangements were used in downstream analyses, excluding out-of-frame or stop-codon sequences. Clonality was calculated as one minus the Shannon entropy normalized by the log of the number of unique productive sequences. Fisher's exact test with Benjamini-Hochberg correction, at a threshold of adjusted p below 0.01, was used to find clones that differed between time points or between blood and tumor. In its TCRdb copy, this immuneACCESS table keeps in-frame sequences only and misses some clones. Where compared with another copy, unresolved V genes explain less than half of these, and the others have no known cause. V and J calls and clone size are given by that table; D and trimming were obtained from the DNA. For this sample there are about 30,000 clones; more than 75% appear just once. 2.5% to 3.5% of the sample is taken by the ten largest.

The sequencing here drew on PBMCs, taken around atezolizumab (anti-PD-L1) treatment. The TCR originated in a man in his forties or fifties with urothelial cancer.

The sequence in DNA is TGTGCCAGCAGGGCTAGCGGGGAACCGGATACGCAGTATTTT. Its protein is CASRASGEPDTQYF. The chain was built from TRBV6-6 and TRBJ2-3, with TRBD2 identical over 9 junction bases. The CDR3 has 14 amino acids, counting the end cysteine and phenylalanine. The sequence is cut down to CDR3 DNA, 42 bases in frame from base 1. Sequences MNHNY (CDR1) and SVGAGI (CDR2) are obtained from the germline V gene (reference sequence). V is pruned by 6 bases and J by 6 bases, leaving 7 bases of the junction without a gene match.